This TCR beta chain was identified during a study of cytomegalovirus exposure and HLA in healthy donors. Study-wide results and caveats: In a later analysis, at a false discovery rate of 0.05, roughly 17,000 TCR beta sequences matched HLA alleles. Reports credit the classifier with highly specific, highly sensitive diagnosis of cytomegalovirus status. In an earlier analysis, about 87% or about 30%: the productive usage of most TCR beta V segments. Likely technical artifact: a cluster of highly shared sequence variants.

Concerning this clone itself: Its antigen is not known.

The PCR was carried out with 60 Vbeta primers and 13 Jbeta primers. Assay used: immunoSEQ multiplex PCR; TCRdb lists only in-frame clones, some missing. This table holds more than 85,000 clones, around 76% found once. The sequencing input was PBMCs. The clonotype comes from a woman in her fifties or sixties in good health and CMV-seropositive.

This CDR3 is CASSYGTGSDTQYF. The CDR3 DNA follows: TGTGCCAGCAGTTACGGGACAGGTTCAGATACGCAGTATTTT. V usage is TRBV6-5 and J usage is TRBJ2-3; TRBD1 agrees at 8 bases. CDR1 and CDR2 (germline): MNHEY, SVGAGI. CDR3 length equals 14 residues. Trimming removed 2 bases from V and 4 bases from J; junction bases left unmatched: 2.